This is a list of T cell receptor beta chains from one sample in a study of cytomegalovirus exposure and HLA in healthy donors. The table came from immunoSEQ multiplex PCR; TCRdb's copy has only in-frame clones and leaves some out. The table records 60,000 to 85,000 clones, 78% of them present only once. The sequencing sample was made of PBMCs. Every receptor here comes from a man aged 40-49 years in good health and CMV-seronegative. Each CDR3 is given with its conserved first and last residue. Clone size is given for some rows only: seen once, a few or many times, or a class if the clone is expanded.

clone_size: .
v_call: TRBV29-1
j_call: TRBJ1-1
cdr3_aa: CSVVQQGSSIEAFF

clone_size: few
v_call: TRBV7-9
j_call: TRBJ2-1
cdr3_aa: CASSFRGGLTKNEQFF

clone_size: .
v_call: TRBV7-9
j_call: TRBJ1-4
cdr3_aa: CASRQQGVATNEKLFF

clone_size: .
v_call: TRBV9
j_call: TRBJ1-5
cdr3_aa: CASSARQEYQPQHF

clone_size: .
v_call: TRBV27
j_call: TRBJ2-6
cdr3_aa: CASSLQDPGANVLTF

clone_size: .
v_call: TRBV7-3
j_call: TRBJ2-2
cdr3_aa: CASSAARGLSNTGELFF

clone_size: .
v_call: TRBV25-1
j_call: TRBJ2-1
cdr3_aa: CASTLSGGTGRVFF

clone_size: .
v_call: TRBV27
j_call: TRBJ2-7
cdr3_aa: CASSLGQVRYSEQYF

clone_size: once
v_call: TRBV5-5
j_call: TRBJ1-5
cdr3_aa: CASSWTAGGQPQHF

clone_size: .
v_call: TRBV5-8
j_call: TRBJ1-2
cdr3_aa: CASNPRLLANYGYTF

clone_size: few
v_call: TRBV7-2
j_call: TRBJ1-2
cdr3_aa: CASSLGSYGYTF

clone_size: .
v_call: TRBV5-6
j_call: TRBJ1-2
cdr3_aa: CASSLDRGRSGYTF

clone_size: .
v_call: TRBV28
j_call: TRBJ2-7
cdr3_aa: CASSLAGYEQYF

clone_size: .
v_call: TRBV6-5
j_call: TRBJ2-2
cdr3_aa: CASSPPGQGAGELFF

clone_size: .
v_call: TRBV10-3
j_call: TRBJ2-7
cdr3_aa: CAISDGGQISSYEQYF

clone_size: once
v_call: TRBV7-9
j_call: TRBJ1-1
cdr3_aa: CASSLAGTYTEAFF

clone_size: .
v_call: TRBV5-1
j_call: TRBJ1-1
cdr3_aa: CASSFTTGSNTEAFF

clone_size: .
v_call: TRBV30
j_call: TRBJ1-5
cdr3_aa: CAWSYPRGRRGGQPQHF

clone_size: .
v_call: TRBV6-5
j_call: TRBJ2-5
cdr3_aa: CASSGDRGETQYF

clone_size: few
v_call: TRBV27
j_call: TRBJ2-7
cdr3_aa: CASSLGAPDRGVHEQYF

clone_size: .
v_call: TRBV7-2
j_call: TRBJ2-1
cdr3_aa: CASSLGGASGPNEQFF

clone_size: few
v_call: TRBV28
j_call: TRBJ2-4
cdr3_aa: CASSWGGRGNIQYF

clone_size: .
v_call: TRBV5-1
j_call: TRBJ1-1
cdr3_aa: CASSGQGTNTEAFF

clone_size: .
v_call: TRBV5-1
j_call: TRBJ2-2
cdr3_aa: CASSWTSGVYTGELFF

clone_size: .
v_call: TRBV2
j_call: TRBJ1-1
cdr3_aa: CATVGQGTEAFF

clone_size: .
v_call: TRBV9
j_call: TRBJ1-1
cdr3_aa: CASSVQGVATEAFF

clone_size: .
v_call: TRBV28
j_call: TRBJ2-7
cdr3_aa: CASRTTGTPSSYEQYF

clone_size: .
v_call: TRBV7-8
j_call: TRBJ2-2
cdr3_aa: CASSSVRGELFF

clone_size: .
v_call: TRBV4-3
j_call: TRBJ1-1
cdr3_aa: CASSQERGIGTEAFF

clone_size: .
v_call: TRBV7-7
j_call: TRBJ2-2
cdr3_aa: CASSLAPTRDTGELFF

clone_size: .
v_call: TRBV4-3
j_call: TRBJ2-2
cdr3_aa: CASSQDIPRNTGELFF

clone_size: .
v_call: TRBV7-3
j_call: TRBJ2-3
cdr3_aa: CASSPRTSGGADTQYF

clone_size: .
v_call: TRBV2
j_call: TRBJ2-5
cdr3_aa: CASRAGETETQYF

clone_size: .
v_call: TRBV7-9
j_call: TRBJ2-2
cdr3_aa: CASSPLFGRGPGRTGELFF

clone_size: .
v_call: TRBV14
j_call: TRBJ2-7
cdr3_aa: CASSLQGSYEQYF

clone_size: .
v_call: TRBV4-2
j_call: TRBJ2-7
cdr3_aa: CASSQVLSRGGGHEQYF

clone_size: .
v_call: TRBV5-1
j_call: TRBJ2-2
cdr3_aa: CASRLQGAGTGELFF

clone_size: few
v_call: TRBV5-1
j_call: TRBJ2-5
cdr3_aa: CASSPMAGELGEQYF

clone_size: .
v_call: TRBV2
j_call: TRBJ2-4
cdr3_aa: CASSERVRGQGIQYF

clone_size: .
v_call: TRBV10-1
j_call: TRBJ2-7
cdr3_aa: CASSESTGREQYF

clone_size: once
v_call: TRBV7-2
j_call: TRBJ2-4
cdr3_aa: CASSSGGRINIQYF

clone_size: .
v_call: TRBV29-1
j_call: TRBJ2-6
cdr3_aa: CSVAQGAGANVLTF

clone_size: .
v_call: TRBV6-5
j_call: TRBJ1-2
cdr3_aa: CASSSGGGRGYTF

clone_size: .
v_call: TRBV7-8
j_call: TRBJ2-2
cdr3_aa: CASSITNRGIGTGELFF

clone_size: .
v_call: TRBV19
j_call: TRBJ2-7
cdr3_aa: CASEDRGYEQYF

clone_size: .
v_call: TRBV7-9
j_call: TRBJ1-5
cdr3_aa: CASSLSTSNQPQHF

clone_size: .
v_call: TRBV12-5
j_call: TRBJ1-6
cdr3_aa: CASGAEQNSPLHF

clone_size: .
v_call: TRBV9
j_call: TRBJ1-1
cdr3_aa: CASGDRNTEAFF

clone_size: few
v_call: TRBV5-6
j_call: TRBJ2-2
cdr3_aa: CASSTRTNSGELFF